This entry features one TCR beta chain sequence. Its antigen remains unknown. The sample originates from a study of cytomegalovirus exposure and HLA in healthy donors. Study conclusions and caveats: Cytomegalovirus-associated TCR beta chains were listed, numbering under 200. Across donors, presence/absence analyses took sequencing depth to be roughly uniform.

V lost 0 bases, J lost 1 base, and 12 bases lay in between. The CDR3 contains 16 residues. Per germline, CDR1 KGHSH and CDR2 LQKENI. 13 Jbeta primers and 60 Vbeta primers were used for the PCR. Some clones are missing from TCRdb's copy, which holds only in-frame ones; the method was immunoSEQ multiplex PCR. Here the sample table reports some 140,000 clones. The rearrangement joins TRBV18 to TRBJ1-1, with D tentatively TRBD1 (5 bases). The TCR comes from a woman aged 40 to 50 in good health and CMV-seronegative. What was sequenced was PBMCs. The CDR3 DNA is TGTGCCAGCTCACCACCGATGGGGCTACAGAACACTGAAGCTTTCTTT. Protein: CASSPPMGLQNTEAFF.